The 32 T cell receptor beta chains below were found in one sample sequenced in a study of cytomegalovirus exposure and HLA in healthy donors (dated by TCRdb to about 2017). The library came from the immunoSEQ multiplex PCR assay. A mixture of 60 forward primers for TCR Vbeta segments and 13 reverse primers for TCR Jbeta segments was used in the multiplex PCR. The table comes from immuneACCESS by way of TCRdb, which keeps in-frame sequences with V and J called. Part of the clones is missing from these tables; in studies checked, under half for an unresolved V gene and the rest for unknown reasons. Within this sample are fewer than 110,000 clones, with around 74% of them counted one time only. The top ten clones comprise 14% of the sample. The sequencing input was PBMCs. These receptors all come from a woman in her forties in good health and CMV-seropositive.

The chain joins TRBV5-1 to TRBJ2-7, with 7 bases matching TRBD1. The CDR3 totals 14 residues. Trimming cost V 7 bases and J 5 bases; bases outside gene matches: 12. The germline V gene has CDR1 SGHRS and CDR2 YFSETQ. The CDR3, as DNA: TGCGCCAGCCAATTAGGACAGGCTGGGGACGAGCAGTACTTC. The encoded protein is CASQLGQAGDEQYF.

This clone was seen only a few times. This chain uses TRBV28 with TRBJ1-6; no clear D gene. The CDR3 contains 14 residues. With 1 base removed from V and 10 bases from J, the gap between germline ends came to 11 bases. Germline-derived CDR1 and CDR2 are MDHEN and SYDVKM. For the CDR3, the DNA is TGTGCCAGCAGTTTATTCCAGTCTCCATCACCCCTCCACTTT. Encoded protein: CASSLFQSPSPLHF. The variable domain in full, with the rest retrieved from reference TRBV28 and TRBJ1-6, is DVKVTQSSRYLVKRTGEKVFLECVQDMDHENMFWYRQDPGLGLRLIYFSYDVKMKEKGDIPEGYSVSREKKERFSLILESASTNQTSMYLCASSLFQSPSPLHFGNGTRLTVT.

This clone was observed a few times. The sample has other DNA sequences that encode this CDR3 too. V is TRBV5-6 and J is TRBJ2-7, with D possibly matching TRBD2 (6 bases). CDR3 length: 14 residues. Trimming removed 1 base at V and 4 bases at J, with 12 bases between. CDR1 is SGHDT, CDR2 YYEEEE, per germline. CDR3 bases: TGTGCCAGCAGCTTGACGGGGGTCAAGTACGAGCAGTACTTC. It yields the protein CASSLTGVKYEQYF.

The CDR3 sequence is CASSLGRSGRDEQFF. The DNA for the CDR3 is TGCGCCAGCAGCTTGGGACGGTCAGGGAGGGATGAGCAGTTCTTC. This chain uses TRBV5-1 with TRBJ2-1; 7 nucleotides line up with TRBD2. The V and J ends lost 0 bases and 8 bases, in that order; junction bases with no gene match: 8. The V gene's germline CDR1 is SGHRS and CDR2 YFSETQ. The CDR3 has 15 amino acids.

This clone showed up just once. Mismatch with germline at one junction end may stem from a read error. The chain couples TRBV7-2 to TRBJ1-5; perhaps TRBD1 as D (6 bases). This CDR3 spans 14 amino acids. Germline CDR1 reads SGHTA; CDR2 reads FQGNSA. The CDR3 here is CASSLGTSGQPQHF. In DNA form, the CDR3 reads TGTGCCAGCAGTTTAGGGACATCTGGTCAGCCCCAGCATTTT.

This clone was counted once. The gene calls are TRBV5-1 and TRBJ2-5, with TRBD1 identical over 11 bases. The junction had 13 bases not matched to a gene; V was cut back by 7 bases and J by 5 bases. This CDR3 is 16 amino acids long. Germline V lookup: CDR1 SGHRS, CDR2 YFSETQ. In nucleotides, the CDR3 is TGCGCCAGCGGGGCAGGACAGGGGGCCCATGGGGAGACCCAGTACTTC. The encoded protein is CASGAGQGAHGETQYF.

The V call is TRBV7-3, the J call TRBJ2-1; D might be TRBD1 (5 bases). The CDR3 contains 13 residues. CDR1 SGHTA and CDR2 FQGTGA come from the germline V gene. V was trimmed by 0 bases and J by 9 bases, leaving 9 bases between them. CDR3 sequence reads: CASSLTRESEQFF. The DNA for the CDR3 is TGTGCCAGCAGCTTAACCAGGGAAAGTGAGCAGTTCTTC.

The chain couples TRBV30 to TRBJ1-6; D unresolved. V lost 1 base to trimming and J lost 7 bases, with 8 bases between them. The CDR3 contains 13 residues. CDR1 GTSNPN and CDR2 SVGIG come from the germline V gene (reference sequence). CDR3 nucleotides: TGTGCCTGGAGTGCGAGTCCGAATTCACCCCTCCACTTT. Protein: CAWSASPNSPLHF.

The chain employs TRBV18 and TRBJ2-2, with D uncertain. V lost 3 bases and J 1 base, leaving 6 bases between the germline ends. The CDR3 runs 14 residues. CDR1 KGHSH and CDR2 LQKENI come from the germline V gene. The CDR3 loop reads CASSPAVNTGELFF. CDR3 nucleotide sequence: TGTGCCAGCTCACCGGCTGTGAACACCGGGGAGCTGTTTTTT.

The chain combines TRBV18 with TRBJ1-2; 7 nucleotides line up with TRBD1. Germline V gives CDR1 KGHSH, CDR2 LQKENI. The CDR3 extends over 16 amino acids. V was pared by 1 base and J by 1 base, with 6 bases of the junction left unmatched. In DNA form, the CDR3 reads TGTGCCAGCTCACCACGGGGACAGCCGATTAACTATGGCTACACCTTC. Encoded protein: CASSPRGQPINYGYTF.

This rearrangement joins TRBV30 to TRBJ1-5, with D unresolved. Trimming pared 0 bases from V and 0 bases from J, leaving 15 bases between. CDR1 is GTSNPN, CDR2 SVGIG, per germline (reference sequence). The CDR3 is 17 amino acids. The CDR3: CAWSVQRTAYSNQPQHF. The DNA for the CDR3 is TGTGCCTGGAGTGTCCAGCGGACGGCCTATAGCAATCAGCCCCAGCATTTT.

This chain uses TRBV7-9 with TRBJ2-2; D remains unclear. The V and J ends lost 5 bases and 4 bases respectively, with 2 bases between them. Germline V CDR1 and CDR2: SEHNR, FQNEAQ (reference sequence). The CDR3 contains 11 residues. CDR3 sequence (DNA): TGTGCCAGCAGCCTCACCGGGGAGCTGTTTTTT. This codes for CASSLTGELFF.

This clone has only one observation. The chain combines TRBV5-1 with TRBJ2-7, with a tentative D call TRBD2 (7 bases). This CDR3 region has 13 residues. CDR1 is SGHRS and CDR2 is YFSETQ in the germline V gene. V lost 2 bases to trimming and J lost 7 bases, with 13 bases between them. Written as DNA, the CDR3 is TGCGCCAGCAGCTTTGGGGGGGCAGGGGAGCAGTACTTC. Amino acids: CASSFGGAGEQYF.

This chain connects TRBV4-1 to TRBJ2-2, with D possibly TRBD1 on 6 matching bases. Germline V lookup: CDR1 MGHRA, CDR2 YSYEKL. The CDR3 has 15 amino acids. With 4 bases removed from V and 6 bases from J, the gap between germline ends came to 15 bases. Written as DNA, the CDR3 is TGCGCCAGCAGCCCAAATACCGACAGGCCCGGGGAGCTGTTTTTT. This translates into CASSPNTDRPGELFF.

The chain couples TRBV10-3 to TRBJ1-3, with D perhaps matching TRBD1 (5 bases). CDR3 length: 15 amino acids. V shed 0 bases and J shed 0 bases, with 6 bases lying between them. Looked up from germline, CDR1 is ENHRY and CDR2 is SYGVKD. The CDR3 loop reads CAISESRDSGNTIYF. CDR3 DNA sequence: TGTGCCATCAGTGAGTCCAGGGACTCTGGAAACACCATATATTTT.

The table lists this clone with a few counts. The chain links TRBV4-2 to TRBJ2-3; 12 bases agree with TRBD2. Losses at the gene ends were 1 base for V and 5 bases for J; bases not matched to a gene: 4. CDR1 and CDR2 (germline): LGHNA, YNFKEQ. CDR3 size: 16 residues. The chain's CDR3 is CASSQASGGAVDTQYF. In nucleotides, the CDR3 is TGTGCCAGCAGCCAAGCTAGCGGGGGGGCCGTAGATACGCAGTATTTT.

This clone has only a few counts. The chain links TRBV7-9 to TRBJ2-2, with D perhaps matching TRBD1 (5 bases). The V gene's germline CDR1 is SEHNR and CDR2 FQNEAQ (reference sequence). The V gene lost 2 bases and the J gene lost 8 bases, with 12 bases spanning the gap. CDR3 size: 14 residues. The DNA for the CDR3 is TGTGCCAGCAGCTTATTCAGGGCTGGTGGGGAGCTGTTTTTT. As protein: CASSLFRAGGELFF.

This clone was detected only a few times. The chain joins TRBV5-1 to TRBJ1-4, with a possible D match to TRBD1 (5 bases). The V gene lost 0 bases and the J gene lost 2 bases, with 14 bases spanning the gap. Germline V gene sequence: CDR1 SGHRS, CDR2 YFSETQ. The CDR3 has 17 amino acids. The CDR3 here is CASSLGSGIATNEKLFF. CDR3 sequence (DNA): TGCGCCAGCAGCTTGGGGTCAGGGATTGCTACTAATGAAAAACTGTTTTTT.

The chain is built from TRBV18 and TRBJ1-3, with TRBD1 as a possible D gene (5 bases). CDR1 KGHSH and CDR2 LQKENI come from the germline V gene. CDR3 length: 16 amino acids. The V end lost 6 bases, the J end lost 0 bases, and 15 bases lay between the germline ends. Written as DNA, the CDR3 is TGTGCCAGCTCCTCGTCGGGGGTCTTCTCTGGAAACACCATATATTTT. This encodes CASSSSGVFSGNTIYF.

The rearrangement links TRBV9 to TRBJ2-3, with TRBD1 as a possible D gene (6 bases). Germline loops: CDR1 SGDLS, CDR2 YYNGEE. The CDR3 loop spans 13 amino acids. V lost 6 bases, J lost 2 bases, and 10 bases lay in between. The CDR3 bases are TGTGCCAGCAACAGGGATTTCACAGATACGCAGTATTTT. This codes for CASNRDFTDTQYF.

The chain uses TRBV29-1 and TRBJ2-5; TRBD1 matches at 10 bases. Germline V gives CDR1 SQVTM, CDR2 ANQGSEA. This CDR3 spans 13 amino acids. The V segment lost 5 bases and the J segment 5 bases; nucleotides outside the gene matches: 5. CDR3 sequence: CSVSTGGLETQYF. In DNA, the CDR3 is TGCAGCGTTTCGACAGGGGGCCTCGAGACCCAGTACTTC.

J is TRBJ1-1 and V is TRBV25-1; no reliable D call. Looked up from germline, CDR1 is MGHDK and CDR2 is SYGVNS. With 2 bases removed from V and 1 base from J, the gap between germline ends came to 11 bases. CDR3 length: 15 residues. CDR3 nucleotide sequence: TGTGCCAGCAGTGAAAGCGGGCCATGGAACACTGAAGCTTTCTTT. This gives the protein CASSESGPWNTEAFF.

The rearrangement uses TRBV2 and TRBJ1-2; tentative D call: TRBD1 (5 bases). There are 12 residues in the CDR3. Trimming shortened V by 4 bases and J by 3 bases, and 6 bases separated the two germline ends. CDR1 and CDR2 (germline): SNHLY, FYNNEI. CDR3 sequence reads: CASSARDYGYTF. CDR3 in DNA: TGTGCCAGCAGTGCCAGGGACTATGGCTACACCTTC.

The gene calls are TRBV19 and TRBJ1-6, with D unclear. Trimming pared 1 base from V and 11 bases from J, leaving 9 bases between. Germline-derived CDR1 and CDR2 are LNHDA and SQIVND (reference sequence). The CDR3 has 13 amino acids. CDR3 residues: CASSIAGVTPLHF. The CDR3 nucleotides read TGTGCCAGTAGTATAGCCGGGGTAACACCCCTCCACTTT.

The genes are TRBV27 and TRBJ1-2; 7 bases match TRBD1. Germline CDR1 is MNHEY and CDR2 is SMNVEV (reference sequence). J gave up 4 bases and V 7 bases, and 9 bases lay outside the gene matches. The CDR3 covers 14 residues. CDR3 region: CASTPRRGTYGYTF. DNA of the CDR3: TGTGCCAGCACCCCTCGCAGGGGGACCTATGGCTACACCTTC.

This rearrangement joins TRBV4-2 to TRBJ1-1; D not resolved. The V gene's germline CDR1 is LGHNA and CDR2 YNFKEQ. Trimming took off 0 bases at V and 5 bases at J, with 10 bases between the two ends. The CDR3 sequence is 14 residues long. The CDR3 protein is CASSQDPSETEAFF. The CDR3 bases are TGTGCCAGCAGCCAAGATCCATCTGAGACTGAAGCTTTCTTT.

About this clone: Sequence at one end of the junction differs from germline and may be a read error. CDR3 sequence: CASSNSAPGAGELFF. Here the CDR3 DNA reads TGTGCCAGCAGTAACTCCGCTCCGGGAGCCGGGGAGCTGTTTTTT. The V and J genes are TRBV6-6 and TRBJ2-2; the D gene is possibly TRBD2 (6 bases). CDR3 size: 15 residues. Germline values: CDR1 MNHNY, CDR2 SVGAGI (reference sequence).

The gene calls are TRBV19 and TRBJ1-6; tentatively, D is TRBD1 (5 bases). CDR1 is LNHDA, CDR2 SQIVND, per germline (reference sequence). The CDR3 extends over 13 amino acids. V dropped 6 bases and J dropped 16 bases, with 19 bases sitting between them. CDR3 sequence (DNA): TGTGCCAGTAGGTCCCCAGGGACGGCGGGGCTCCACTTT. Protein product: CASRSPGTAGLHF.

The CDR3 spells CASRDRGGEQYF. The CDR3 region has the DNA TGTGCCAGCAGAGACAGGGGAGGCGAGCAGTACTTC. The V call is TRBV11-2, the J call TRBJ2-7, with 8 bases aligning to TRBD1. Germline CDR1 reads SGHAT; CDR2 reads FQNNGV. CDR3 length equals 12 residues. V shed 6 bases, J shed 6 bases, and the junction held 4 bases outside the gene matches.

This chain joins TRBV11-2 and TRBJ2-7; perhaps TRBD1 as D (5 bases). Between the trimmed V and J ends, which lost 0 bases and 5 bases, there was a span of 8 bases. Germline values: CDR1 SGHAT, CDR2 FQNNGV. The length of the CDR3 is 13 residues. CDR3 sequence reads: CASSLDRGNEQYF. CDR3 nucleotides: TGTGCCAGCAGCTTAGATAGGGGTAACGAGCAGTACTTC.

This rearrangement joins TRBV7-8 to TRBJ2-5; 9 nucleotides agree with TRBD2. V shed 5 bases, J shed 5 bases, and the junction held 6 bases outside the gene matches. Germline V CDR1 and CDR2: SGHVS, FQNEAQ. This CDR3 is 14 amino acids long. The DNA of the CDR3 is TGTGCCAGCAGCGAAGGGACTAGCCGGGAGACCCAGTACTTC. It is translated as CASSEGTSRETQYF.

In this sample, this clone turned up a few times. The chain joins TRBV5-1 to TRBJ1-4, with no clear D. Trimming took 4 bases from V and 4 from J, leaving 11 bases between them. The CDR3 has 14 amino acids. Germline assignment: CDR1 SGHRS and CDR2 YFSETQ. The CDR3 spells CASSQDFYNEKLFF. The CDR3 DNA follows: TGCGCCAGCAGCCAGGACTTTTATAATGAAAAACTGTTTTTT. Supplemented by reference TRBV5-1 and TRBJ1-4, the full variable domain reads KAGVTQTPRYLIKTRGQQVTLSCSPISGHRSVSWYQQTPGQGLQFLFEYFSETQRNKGNFPGRFSGRQFSNSRSEMNVSTLELGDSALYLCASSQDFYNEKLFFGSGTQLSVL.